The rows below give T cell receptor beta chains drawn from one sample of a study of shared clonotypes between healthy human individuals. Only in-frame clones appear in the TCRdb table, and some are missing; sequencing was by immunoSEQ multiplex PCR. The sample has 850,000 to 1,100,000 clones; about 72% are singletons. Sequenced sample: memory CD4+ T cells from PBMCs. Receptors were obtained from a young man in good health. Some clones in this sample may be carry-over from other donors' samples. Each CDR3 is given with its conserved first and last residue. The D gene is left open where the match is weak. Expanded clones get a size class; other rows say once, few or many, or leave the size out.

d_call: .
j_call: TRBJ2-4
clone_size: few
cdr3_length: 12
v_call: TRBV19
cdr3_aa: CASSTDHDIQYF
cdr3_nt: TGTGCCAGTAGTACCGACCACGACATTCAGTACTTC

d_call: .
j_call: TRBJ2-5
clone_size: .
cdr3_length: 13
v_call: TRBV7-7
cdr3_aa: CASSPDRQETQYF
cdr3_nt: TGTGCCAGCAGTCCAGACAGACAAGAGACCCAGTACTTC

d_call: TRBD2
j_call: TRBJ2-5
clone_size: .
cdr3_length: 17
v_call: TRBV2
cdr3_aa: CASDSTRTSNSLETQYF
cdr3_nt: TGTGCCAGCGACAGCACGCGGACTAGCAATAGTCTTGAGACCCAGTACTTC

d_call: .
j_call: TRBJ2-7
clone_size: .
cdr3_length: 14
v_call: TRBV19
cdr3_aa: CASSLGHPNYEQYF
cdr3_nt: TGTGCCAGTAGTCTAGGACACCCTAACTACGAGCAGTACTTC

d_call: TRBD1
j_call: TRBJ2-1
clone_size: .
cdr3_length: 11
v_call: TRBV20-1
cdr3_aa: CSGRGRNEQFF
cdr3_nt: TGCAGTGGCAGGGGGCGCAATGAGCAGTTCTTC

d_call: .
j_call: TRBJ1-1
clone_size: .
cdr3_length: 13
v_call: TRBV30
cdr3_aa: CAWSEGMNTEAFF
cdr3_nt: TGTGCCTGGAGTGAGGGTATGAACACTGAAGCTTTCTTT

d_call: TRBD1
j_call: TRBJ2-7
clone_size: .
cdr3_length: 16
v_call: TRBV4-3
cdr3_aa: CASSQAMGQGTYEQYF
cdr3_nt: TGCGCCAGCAGCCAAGCGATGGGACAGGGAACATACGAGCAGTACTTC

d_call: TRBD1
j_call: TRBJ2-1
clone_size: many
cdr3_length: 14
v_call: TRBV7-3
cdr3_aa: CASSLRQGADEQFF
cdr3_nt: TGTGCCAGCAGCTTGCGACAGGGGGCTGATGAGCAGTTCTTC

d_call: TRBD2
j_call: TRBJ2-1
clone_size: .
cdr3_length: 16
v_call: TRBV2
cdr3_aa: CASRLRSGSSYNEQFF
cdr3_nt: TGTGCCAGCAGGCTACGGAGCGGGAGTTCCTACAATGAGCAGTTCTTC

d_call: .
j_call: TRBJ2-3
clone_size: .
cdr3_length: 13
v_call: TRBV2
cdr3_aa: CASSESTTDTQYF
cdr3_nt: TGTGCCAGCAGTGAATCGACTACAGATACGCAGTATTTT

d_call: .
j_call: TRBJ2-2
clone_size: .
cdr3_length: 15
v_call: TRBV25-1
cdr3_aa: CASSESQGNTGELFF
cdr3_nt: TGTGCCAGCAGTGAATCCCAGGGTAACACCGGGGAGCTGTTTTTT

d_call: TRBD2
j_call: TRBJ2-5
clone_size: .
cdr3_length: 15
v_call: TRBV14
cdr3_aa: CASSPGGRAGETQYF
cdr3_nt: TGTGCCAGCAGCCCGGGCGGGAGGGCCGGGGAGACCCAGTACTTC

d_call: TRBD1
j_call: TRBJ1-4
clone_size: few
cdr3_length: 16
v_call: TRBV9
cdr3_aa: CASNSGQFATNEKLFF
cdr3_nt: TGTGCCAGCAATTCGGGACAGTTTGCAACTAATGAAAAACTGTTTTTT

d_call: TRBD1
j_call: TRBJ2-3
clone_size: .
cdr3_length: 13
v_call: TRBV7-8
cdr3_aa: CANGQGATDTQYF
cdr3_nt: TGTGCCAATGGGCAGGGGGCTACAGATACGCAGTATTTT

d_call: TRBD2
j_call: TRBJ2-7
clone_size: .
cdr3_length: 15
v_call: TRBV4-2
cdr3_aa: CASSPGTSGSYEQYF
cdr3_nt: TGTGCCAGCAGCCCTGGGACTAGCGGATCCTACGAGCAGTACTTC

d_call: .
j_call: TRBJ2-5
clone_size: once
cdr3_length: 14
v_call: TRBV4-2
cdr3_aa: CASSPLGRKETQYF
cdr3_nt: TGTGCCAGCAGCCCTCTAGGTAGAAAAGAGACCCAGTACTTC

d_call: TRBD2
j_call: TRBJ2-1
clone_size: .
cdr3_length: 18
v_call: TRBV7-3
cdr3_aa: CASSLRARTSGKYNEQFF
cdr3_nt: TGTGCCAGCAGCTTAAGGGCGCGGACTAGCGGGAAGTACAATGAGCAGTTCTTC